The 22 T cell receptor beta chains listed next were all sequenced from one sample in a study of T-cell reconstitution after alpha-beta-depleted transplantation in children. As it was prepared, the TCRbeta library received unique molecular identifiers. In TCRdb, the PCR reads were re-called with MiXCR into one record per CDR3 protein. Among 700,000 to 850,000 distinct CDR3 sequences listed, about 16% were seen once. The sample consisted of PBMCs, mostly from graft donor cells, taken 360 days after TCRalphabeta/CD19-depleted stem cell transplant. Every receptor here comes from a male patient between 5 and 17 years old who had a stem cell transplant for acute lymphoblastic leukemia, so the T cells may come from the graft donor.

The chain recombines TRBV5-1 with TRBJ1-6; TRBD1 matches at 7 bases. This CDR3 contains 14 residues. The germline V gene encodes CDR1 SGHRS and CDR2 YFSETQ. The V segment lost 4 bases and the J segment 8 bases; nucleotides outside the gene matches: 6. The CDR3 region is CASSLRDRYSPLHF. The CDR3 nucleotides read TGCGCCAGCAGCCTCCGGGACAGATATTCACCCCTCCACTTT.

This clonotype appeared a few times. V gene TRBV20-1 combines with J gene TRBJ1-2; TRBD1 might be the D (6 bases). This CDR3 is built from 13 residues. Germline values: CDR1 DFQATT, CDR2 SNEGSKA (reference sequence). In nucleotides, the CDR3 is TGCAGACTCAGTAGTAGGGGGGCTTATGGCTACACCTTC. Residues: CRLSSRGAYGYTF.

This chain joins TRBV7-2 and TRBJ2-7; D might be TRBD2 (6 bases). CDR3 size: 15 residues. Germline loops: CDR1 SGHTA, CDR2 FQGNSA. The V and J ends lost 5 bases and 0 bases respectively, with 14 bases between them. This CDR3 reads CASSPDGGISYEQYF. For the CDR3, the DNA is TGTGCCAGCAGCCCTGACGGCGGGATCTCCTACGAGCAGTACTTC.

This chain connects TRBV12-3 or TRBV12-4 to TRBJ2-1; D is tentatively TRBD1 or TRBD2 (5 bases each). The CDR3 sequence is 16 residues long. V lost 7 bases and J lost 2, with 18 bases in between. The CDR3 loop is CASIPGGTEAYNEQFF. CDR3 DNA: TGTGCCAGCATCCCTGGGGGTACGGAAGCCTACAATGAGCAGTTCTTC.

V and J are TRBV24-1 and TRBJ2-1, with 9 nucleotides matching TRBD2. The junction had 14 bases not matched to a gene; V was cut back by 4 bases and J by 8 bases. The CDR3 is 17 amino acids. Germline lookup yields CDR1 KGHDR and CDR2 SFDVKD. DNA for the CDR3: TGTGCCACCAGTGACCGTGACAGCGGGAGGACTTTCCATGAGCAGTTCTTC. Translated, it gives CATSDRDSGRTFHEQFF.

This clonotype was recorded a few times. The chain joins TRBV20-1 to TRBJ2-7; 8 bases fit TRBD2. Germline V gene data show CDR1 as DFQATT and CDR2 as SNEGSKA (reference sequence). The CDR3 consists of 15 residues. V dropped 2 bases and J dropped 7; count of bases not matched to a gene: 13. The CDR3 DNA reads TGCAGTGCTAGACCCCGGGGTAGCGGGATAGAAGAGCAGTACTTC. Residues: CSARPRGSGIEEQYF.

The CDR3 region is CASSRPLSSYNSPLHF. The CDR3 DNA reads as TGTGCCAGCAGCCGCCCTCTTAGCTCCTATAATTCACCCCTCCACTTT. The gene calls are TRBV12-3 or TRBV12-4 and TRBJ1-6, with D unresolved. This CDR3 is built from 16 residues. V was pared by 6 bases and J by 0 bases, with 12 bases between.

This clonotype was counted a few times. The CDR3 protein is CASSPGLAGEYYEQYF. For the CDR3, the DNA is TGTGCCAGCAGCCCGGGACTAGCGGGAGAATACTACGAGCAGTACTTC. The chain uses TRBV13 and TRBJ2-7; 14 nucleotides match TRBD2. V lost 5 bases and J lost 3; bases outside the gene matches: 6. CDR1 PRHDT and CDR2 FYEKMQ come from the germline V gene (reference sequence). The CDR3 has 16 residues. Variable domain in full (rest from reference TRBV13 and TRBJ2-7): AAGVIQSPRHLIKEKRETATLKCYPIPRHDTVYWYQQGPGQDPQFLISFYEKMQSDKGSIPDRFSAQQFSDYHSELNMSSLELGDSALYFCASSPGLAGEYYEQYFGPGTRLTVT.

In this sample, this clonotype turned up a few times. The chain employs TRBV5-1 and TRBJ2-2, with TRBD2 matching 10 bases. The CDR3 runs to 15 residues. Losses at the gene ends were 2 bases for V and 7 bases for J; bases not matched to a gene: 5. Germline V gene lookup returns CDR1 SGHRS and CDR2 YFSETQ. Here the CDR3 DNA reads TGCGCCAGCAGCTTAGGAGGGACTAGCGTCGGGGAGCTGTTTTTT. Translation: CASSLGGTSVGELFF.

This clonotype occurred a few times. The rearrangement joins TRBV4-1 to TRBJ2-5; D is unresolved. Germline V gene data show CDR1 as MGHRA and CDR2 as YSYEKL. CDR3 size: 13 residues. Trimming took off 0 bases at V and 4 bases at J, with 6 bases between the two ends. The CDR3 is CASSQEEPETQYF. The CDR3 coding sequence is TGCGCCAGCAGCCAAGAAGAGCCAGAGACCCAGTACTTC.

This clonotype was seen only a few times. The rearrangement joins TRBV7-3 to TRBJ2-7; 7 bases fit TRBD2. There are 14 residues in the CDR3. CDR1 and CDR2 (germline): SGHTA, FQGTGA. V was clipped by 2 bases and J by 3 bases; unmatched bases: 4. CDR3 sequence (DNA): TGTGCCAGCAGCTTAGGGGGGGTTTACTACGAGCAGTACTTC. This translates into CASSLGGVYYEQYF.

This clonotype showed up just a few times. The rearrangement joins TRBV4-2 to TRBJ2-7; D is possibly TRBD1 (5 bases). The CDR3 covers 13 residues. The V end lost 4 bases, the J end lost 3 bases, and 10 bases lay between the germline ends. Germline V lookup: CDR1 LGHNA, CDR2 YNFKEQ. CDR3 DNA: TGTGCCAGCAGCCCGACAGACCACTACGAGCAGTACTTC. It specifies CASSPTDHYEQYF.

The chain employs TRBV15 and TRBJ2-1; tentative D call: TRBD2 (5 bases). This CDR3 comprises 14 residues. Germline V CDR1 and CDR2: LNHNV, YYDKDF (reference sequence). V lost 3 bases, J lost 8 bases, and 14 bases lay in between. CDR3 nucleotides: TGTGCCACCAGCAGTGGACTGATGTCCGATGAGCAGTTCTTC. Its translation: CATSSGLMSDEQFF.

The chain joins TRBV5-5 to TRBJ2-7; 7 bases agree with TRBD2. CDR1 is SGHKS and CDR2 is YYEKEE in the germline V gene (reference sequence). The CDR3 is 15 residues long. After removal of 7 bases from V and 2 bases from J, the junction contained 12 bases not matched to a gene. CDR3 DNA: TGTGCCAGCGGTCAAGGACTAGTTCGACCCTACGAGCAGTACTTC. Translating gives CASGQGLVRPYEQYF.

The chain joins TRBV21-1 to TRBJ2-7. TRBV21-1 is termed a pseudogene. The CDR3 covers 15 residues. CDR3 coding DNA: TGTGCCAGCAGCAAGGATGCCCGGGACTACTACGAGCAGTACGTC. The encoded protein is CASSKDARDYYEQYV.

This clonotype occurred many times. The gene calls are TRBV5-1 and TRBJ2-7; TRBD1 aligns across 10 bases. This CDR3 spans 18 amino acids. J gave up 2 bases and V 0 bases, and 11 bases lay outside the gene matches. CDR1 and CDR2 (germline): SGHRS, YFSETQ. The CDR3 protein is CASSLAGQGIYSPYEQYF. The CDR3 DNA sequence: TGCGCCAGCAGCTTGGCGGGACAGGGGATCTATTCGCCCTACGAGCAGTACTTC.

The chain links TRBV11-2 to TRBJ2-5, with D perhaps TRBD2 (5 bases). Germline V lookup: CDR1 SGHAT, CDR2 FQNNGV. Trimming left V 0 bases short and J 2 bases short, with 16 bases between. This CDR3 contains 17 residues. The CDR3 DNA follows: TGTGCCAGCAGCTTAGATCAGCTAGCTGGCTGGCAAGAGACCCAGTACTTC. Residues: CASSLDQLAGWQETQYF.

This chain uses TRBV4-1 with TRBJ2-3, with D tentatively TRBD1 or TRBD2 (6 bases each). V was pared by 1 base and J by 2 bases, with 13 bases between. The CDR3 extends over 16 amino acids. Germline V gene sequence: CDR1 MGHRA, CDR2 YSYEKL. The CDR3 loop reads CASSQVGGTNTDTQYF. Here the CDR3 DNA reads TGCGCCAGCAGCCAAGTAGGCGGGACAAACACAGATACGCAGTATTTT.

This clonotype was recorded many times. The chain employs TRBV2 and TRBJ2-7; 8 positions agree with TRBD1. CDR3 length equals 14 residues. J gave up 4 bases and V 4 bases, and 6 bases lay outside the gene matches. Germline CDR1 and CDR2: SNHLY and FYNNEI. In DNA, the CDR3 is TGTGCCAGCAGTGGGGTGACAGGGGAATACGAGCAGTACTTC. Residues: CASSGVTGEYEQYF.

This clonotype was picked up a small number of times. J is TRBJ2-2 and V is TRBV2, with D possibly TRBD1 on 6 matching bases. V lost 6 bases and J 0 bases, leaving 8 bases between the germline ends. Germline CDR1 and CDR2: SNHLY and FYNNEI. The CDR3 runs to 14 residues. CDR3 amino acids: CASSGQSNTGELFF. Written as DNA, the CDR3 is TGTGCCAGCAGCGGACAGTCGAACACCGGGGAGCTGTTTTTT.

This clonotype came up a few times. The chain has TRBV7-2 and TRBJ2-7; no clear D gene. Germline lookup yields CDR1 SGHTA and CDR2 FQGNSA. V was trimmed by 5 bases and J by 12 bases, leaving 20 bases between them. The CDR3 has 13 residues. The DNA for the CDR3 is TGTGCCAGCAGCCTAGACAATGGGATAGGTCCGTACTTC. This gives the protein CASSLDNGIGPYF.

The rearrangement joins TRBV4-1 to TRBJ2-7; no clear D. Trimming removed 4 bases from V and 3 bases from J, with 13 bases in between. CDR3 length equals 14 residues. CDR1 is MGHRA, CDR2 YSYEKL, per germline. The CDR3 DNA reads as TGCGCCAGCAGCCTCGAACTACACGACTACGAGCAGTACTTC. Protein product: CASSLELHDYEQYF.